This T cell receptor beta chain emerged from a study of regulatory T cells in long-lasting Graves disease (dated by TCRdb to 2020 to 2023). For context, the study as a whole: Patients with newly diagnosed Graves' disease had been on antithyroid drugs for under 3 months. Peripheral blood TCR sequencing and RNA sequencing compared persistent Graves' disease patients with newly diagnosed Graves' disease patients. The study was conducted in China and was registered as a clinical trial. A total of about 33 samples underwent TCR sequencing, from roughly 13 patients with persistent Graves' disease and approximately 20 patients with newly diagnosed Graves' disease.

The library was generated by multiplex PCR. Sequenced on an Illumina HiSeq 4000. To build TCR beta libraries, CDR3 regions were amplified by Arm-PCR using iRepertoire HTBI primers. PCR products were gel purified before sequencing. Per the authors' processing: A total of around 66 TRBV and 14 TRBJ segments were identified across samples and were used for gene usage analysis of CDR3 amino acid clonotypes. COPE and FqMerger were used to merge filtered high-quality paired reads into contigs. Contigs were aligned with BLAST to IMGT TRBV, TRBD and TRBJ reference genes, and CDR3 was defined per IMGT. Any clonotype with a frequency above 0.1% was classified as a highly expanded clone. Shannon entropy was used to measure repertoire diversity, and the Gini coefficient was used to measure V-J evenness. Public clonotypes were defined as clonotypes shared by more than one individual. TCRdb trimmed the raw reads at Q25, called clones with MiXCR and kept productive beta chains. Every CDR3 protein is listed once, alongside the most common genes and DNA of its rows. The V and J calls reflect TCRdb's pipeline rather than the authors' work. This sample has hundreds of thousands of distinct CDR3 sequences in its table, and roughly 15% of those were observed once. The ten biggest clones cover 18% of the sample.

Results the study describes overall, beyond this receptor: The authors acknowledged the small sample size as a limitation that may reduce accuracy. Persistent Graves' disease patients showed lower TCR Shannon entropy and fewer highly expanded clones than newly diagnosed patients, suggesting clonal expansion. Because the primary lesion, thyroid tissue, could not be accessed, the study looked at peripheral blood alone. Sequencing and analysis were limited to the TCR beta chain. A larger number of public clonotypes was shared among persistent patients (fewer than 3,000) than among newly diagnosed patients (about 990).

This clonotype was seen ten or more times. No antigen is known for it. No quality values exist for individual bases; no much larger clone is one base distant. Interpreted using the paper, the time point label stands for: newly diagnosed GD, antithyroid drugs for less than 3 months. For both TCR sequencing and RNA sequencing, RNA was extracted from PBMCs in TRIzol. Graves' disease was diagnosed according to American Thyroid Association guidelines. Patients for the study were recruited at an endocrinology department in Xi'an, China. From each patient, approximately 10 milliliters of peripheral blood was collected into an EDTA anticoagulant tube. Ficoll Paque Plus density gradient separation was used to isolate PBMCs, and no further T cell sorting was done. An Agilent 2100 Bioanalyzer and agarose gel were used to check RNA quality, and a NanoDrop 2000 was used to measure RNA concentration. These data were also filed under a second study, of T cells in Graves' hyperthyroidism and ophthalmopathy. Per that second paper: Stable Graves' hyperthyroidism was defined as the absence of progression to ophthalmopathy over 18 months of follow-up. Hyperthyroidism patients were newly diagnosed, with disease duration under 2 months, and aged 18 to 65 years. Patients with uncontrolled infections, other autoimmune diseases, pregnancy or lactation were excluded. Diagnoses relied on clinical symptoms, serum thyroxine and TRAb, thyroid ultrasound and orbital computed tomography. A first-round RT-PCR of the TCR CDR3 used the HTBI primer set with the Qiagen OneStep RT-PCR kit. Most expanded thyroid clonotypes (frequency above 0.001) were also detected in blood, a finding suggesting that blood repertoires may reflect thyroid immune responses. A model built on a 13 V-J signature distinguished ophthalmopathy from stable hyperthyroidism, reaching around 90% sensitivity and about 81% specificity in cross-validation and 80%/75% in testing. In validation, progression to ophthalmopathy was predicted by the model with almost 71% sensitivity and roughly 76% specificity, a median of around 6.5 months before onset. To identify distinguishing TCR V-J signatures, a discovery cohort of around 98 patients was used, comprising fewer than 45 with Graves' ophthalmopathy and about 59 with stable Graves' hyperthyroidism. Whether ophthalmopathy could be predicted prospectively was tested in an independent validation cohort made up of 18 hyperthyroidism patients plus 17 patients who later progressed to ophthalmopathy. The approximately 97 discovery patients were randomly divided into training and test sets at a 7:3 ratio. In addition, the study compared T-cell repertoires in thyroid tissue and in blood from about six Graves' hyperthyroidism patients. After sampling, hyperthyroidism patients received methimazole starting at 30 mg daily, and ophthalmopathy patients received high-dose intravenous methylprednisolone. A second multiplex PCR round built the libraries, followed by size selection and purification. The libraries were sequenced on an Illumina HiSeq2000 using paired-end 100 bp reads. Raw data were processed with SOAPnuke, discarding reads with adapters, uncalled bases, mean Phred below 15, or no exact constant-primer or identifier match. High-quality paired reads were merged using COPE v1.2.5, and each unique nucleotide sequence was defined as a clonotype. Clonotypes were aligned to IMGT TRBV, TRBD and TRBJ reference segments using MiTCR v1.1. The analysis included only V-J combinations with a frequency above 0.0001, which together covered 99% to 99.2% of the repertoires. A TCS score was defined as the ratio between F50 (clonal expansion) and ExV (chaos), using BLOSUM62-based TCRdist between CDR3 peptides within each V-J. Welch's t-statistics and random forest reduced 450 to 600 V-J features to 13, which were used in a naive Bayes classifier (R e1071). No statistical method was used to fix the sample size in advance, and group allocation was not hidden from the investigators. The paper reports TCR Vbeta CDR3 sequencing of about 140 peripheral blood samples: approximately 41 ophthalmopathy, roughly 80 hyperthyroidism and around 17 progressor patients.

The origin of this receptor is a woman in her 30s with Graves disease. Donor details come from another sample of the same person, matched by shared clones. The material sequenced was peripheral blood mononuclear cells (PBMCs), taken at new diagnosis, from a patient treated with antithyroid drugs.

The DNA sequence is TGTGCCAGCAGCTTACCCCCTGCAGTCGGGGAGCTGTTTTTT. Translated, it reads CASSLPPAVGELFF. The chain joins TRBV7-3 to TRBJ2-2, with no reliable assignment of the D segment. Counted from cysteine to phenylalanine, this CDR3 has 14 amino acids. Kept here is only the CDR3 DNA, which spans 42 bases and is read in frame from base 1. CDR1 and CDR2 (SGHTA, FQGTGA) derive from the germline V gene. Relative to germline, V is 2 bases shorter and J is 7 bases shorter, with 11 bases between their ends.